A selection of T cell receptor beta chains follows, all from one sample in a study of OX40 agonist ivuxolimab in advanced cancers. Assay used: immunoSEQ multiplex PCR; TCRdb lists only in-frame clones, some missing. The sample lists 50,000 to 55,000 clones; roughly 84% were seen once. Sequenced here: CD4+ or CD8+ T cells sorted from blood, sampled in a trial of the OX40 agonist ivuxolimab. The receptors derive from an adult with an advanced solid tumor such as melanoma, head and neck, liver or kidney cancer. Both conserved end residues are part of each CDR3. A D gene is named only where the DNA matches it firmly. The size entry is marked missing in some rows and otherwise reads once, few, many or a size class.

J: TRBJ2-7; V: TRBV9; size: .; D: .; CDR3: CASSVGGAAKGPYEQYF; DNA: TGTGCCAGCAGCGTAGGGGGGGCGGCCAAGGGCCCCTACGAGCAGTACTTC
J: TRBJ2-7; V: TRBV12-5; size: .; D: .; CDR3: CASGFSGSYYEQYF; DNA: TGTGCTAGTGGTTTCTCCGGGAGCTACTACGAGCAGTACTTC
J: TRBJ2-7; V: TRBV19; size: .; D: .; CDR3: CASSTSFSYEQYF; DNA: TGTGCCAGTAGTACATCCTTCTCCTACGAGCAGTACTTC
J: TRBJ2-1; V: TRBV5-3; size: .; D: TRBD2; CDR3: CARSPSGRDYNEQFF; DNA: TGTGCCAGAAGCCCGAGCGGGAGGGACTACAATGAGCAGTTCTTC
J: TRBJ2-3; V: TRBV5-4; size: .; D: TRBD1; CDR3: CASSPKTGVSTDTQYF; DNA: TGTGCCAGCAGCCCGAAGACAGGGGTGAGCACAGATACGCAGTATTTT
J: TRBJ2-5; V: TRBV7-3; size: .; D: TRBD2; CDR3: CASSVTSGRVETQYF; DNA: TGTGCCAGCAGCGTGACTAGCGGGAGGGTAGAGACCCAGTACTTC
J: TRBJ2-3; V: TRBV10-1; size: once; D: .; CDR3: CATRLGRGTDTQYF; DNA: TGCGCCACCCGCCTTGGTAGGGGTACAGATACGCAGTATTTT
J: TRBJ2-1; V: TRBV11-2; size: .; D: TRBD2; CDR3: CASSLFASGPSYNEQFF; DNA: TGTGCCAGCAGCTTATTCGCTAGCGGGCCCTCCTACAATGAGCAGTTCTTC
J: TRBJ2-3; V: TRBV13; size: medium-sized; D: .; CDR3: CASSWTTGTDTQYF; DNA: TGTGCCAGCAGCTGGACGACAGGCACAGATACGCAGTATTTT
J: TRBJ2-2; V: TRBV19; size: .; D: .; CDR3: CASSINAASRELFF; DNA: TGTGCCAGTAGTATTAATGCAGCCTCCCGGGAGCTGTTTTTT
J: TRBJ2-2; V: TRBV5-1; size: .; D: .; CDR3: CASSLARGKNTGELFF; DNA: TGCGCCAGCAGCTTGGCGCGGGGAAAGAACACCGGGGAGCTGTTTTTT
J: TRBJ1-1; V: TRBV30; size: .; D: .; CDR3: CAWGKGGHGGNTEAFF; DNA: TGTGCCTGGGGTAAGGGGGGGCATGGTGGGAACACTGAAGCTTTCTTT
J: TRBJ2-3; V: TRBV6-6; size: .; D: TRBD2; CDR3: CASSLGGVTDTQYF; DNA: TGTGCCAGCAGTCTCGGGGGGGTAACAGATACGCAGTATTTT
J: TRBJ2-7; V: TRBV11-3; size: .; D: .; CDR3: CASSFEGSAYEQYF; DNA: TGTGCCAGCAGCTTCGAGGGATCAGCCTACGAGCAGTACTTC
J: TRBJ2-4; V: TRBV14; size: .; D: .; CDR3: CASSQVAGPGGNIQYF; DNA: TGTGCCAGCAGCCAAGTGGCAGGACCCGGCGGAAACATTCAGTACTTC
J: TRBJ1-2; V: TRBV30; size: .; D: TRBD1; CDR3: CAWSGRGQFIHGGYTF; DNA: TGTGCCTGGAGCGGCAGGGGACAGTTTATTCATGGTGGCTACACCTTC
J: TRBJ1-2; V: TRBV14; size: .; D: .; CDR3: CASSQPRKAGYDRQSYYGYTF; DNA: TGTGCCAGCAGCCAGCCCCGGAAAGCCGGCTATGACCGACAGAGTTATTATGGCTACACCTTC
J: TRBJ1-2; V: TRBV7-8; size: .; D: TRBD1; CDR3: CASSLAGQTNYGYTF; DNA: TGTGCCAGCAGCTTAGCGGGACAGACTAACTATGGCTACACCTTC
J: TRBJ2-7; V: TRBV28; size: .; D: .; CDR3: CASTGTQATYEQYF; DNA: TGTGCCAGCACTGGGACCCAAGCTACCTACGAGCAGTACTTC
J: TRBJ2-5; V: TRBV10-2; size: .; D: .; CDR3: CASSELETQYF; DNA: TGCGCCAGCAGTGAGTTGGAGACCCAGTACTTC
J: TRBJ1-5; V: TRBV19; size: .; D: TRBD1; CDR3: CASTRRTGNNQPQHF; DNA: TGTGCCAGTACCCGACGGACAGGGAATAATCAGCCCCAGCATTTT
J: TRBJ1-2; V: TRBV29-1; size: .; D: TRBD1; CDR3: CSVSRGGDGYTF; DNA: TGCAGCGTTTCCAGGGGGGGCGATGGCTACACCTTC
J: TRBJ2-6; V: TRBV5-4; size: .; D: .; CDR3: CASSRDTTGANVLTF; DNA: TGTGCCAGCAGCCGTGACACAACTGGGGCCAACGTCCTGACTTTC
J: TRBJ2-7; V: TRBV15; size: once; D: TRBD1; CDR3: CATSRSPTGTGIFYEQYF; DNA: TGTGCCACCAGCAGATCCCCGACCGGGACAGGAATCTTCTACGAGCAGTACTTC
J: TRBJ2-5; V: TRBV11-2; size: .; D: .; CDR3: CASSSTGSADQETQYF; DNA: TGTGCCAGCAGCTCAACAGGGAGTGCAGATCAAGAGACCCAGTACTTC
J: TRBJ2-7; V: TRBV11-3; size: .; D: TRBD1; CDR3: CASSLELGQAYEQYF; DNA: TGTGCCAGCAGCTTAGAACTGGGACAGGCCTACGAGCAGTACTTC
J: TRBJ1-2; V: TRBV9; size: .; D: TRBD1; CDR3: CASSVPRTGSHYGYTF; DNA: TGTGCCAGCAGCGTACCGCGGACAGGGAGCCACTATGGCTACACCTTC
J: TRBJ2-2; V: TRBV9; size: .; D: TRBD1; CDR3: CASSPDRARRTGELFF; DNA: TGTGCCAGCAGCCCGGACAGGGCTCGTCGGACCGGGGAGCTGTTTTTT
J: TRBJ2-1; V: TRBV6-5; size: .; D: TRBD2; CDR3: CASSRTSGSRNEQFF; DNA: TGTGCCAGCAGTAGGACTAGCGGGAGTAGGAATGAGCAGTTCTTC
J: TRBJ2-2; V: TRBV11-2; size: few; D: .; CDR3: CASSNRRSNTGELFF; DNA: TGTGCCAGCAGCAACCGACGGTCCAACACCGGGGAGCTGTTTTTT
J: TRBJ1-2; V: TRBV2; size: .; D: .; CDR3: CASSERGGRFGYTF; DNA: TGTGCCAGCAGCGAAAGGGGGGGGCGTTTTGGCTACACCTTC
J: TRBJ2-5; V: TRBV2; size: once; D: TRBD1; CDR3: CASDRTGLGETQYF; DNA: TGTGCCAGCGACAGGACAGGGCTAGGAGAGACCCAGTACTTC
J: TRBJ2-6; V: TRBV2; size: .; D: .; CDR3: CASSQAGAGANVLTF; DNA: TGTGCCAGCAGCCAGGCGGGGGCCGGGGCCAACGTCCTGACTTTC
J: TRBJ2-6; V: TRBV27; size: .; D: .; CDR3: CASSLSGANVLTF; DNA: TGTGCCAGCAGTTTATCCGGGGCCAACGTCCTGACTTTC
J: TRBJ1-3; V: TRBV5-6; size: .; D: TRBD1; CDR3: CASSDPGGGNRNTIYF; DNA: TGTGCCAGCAGCGACCCAGGGGGCGGTAATCGAAACACCATATATTTT
J: TRBJ2-1; V: TRBV30; size: .; D: .; CDR3: CAWSVLPYEQFF; DNA: TGTGCCTGGAGTGTACTGCCCTATGAGCAGTTCTTC
J: TRBJ2-7; V: TRBV5-1; size: .; D: .; CDR3: CASSSYSGEGNEQYF; DNA: TGCGCCAGCAGCTCGTACTCAGGGGAAGGAAACGAGCAGTACTTC
J: TRBJ2-3; V: TRBV7-6; size: .; D: .; CDR3: CASNPGMTDTQYF; DNA: TGTGCCAGCAACCCTGGAATGACAGATACGCAGTATTTT
J: TRBJ2-6; V: TRBV5-1; size: .; D: .; CDR3: CASSLVGPSSGANVLTF; DNA: TGCGCCAGCAGCTTGGTAGGACCGTCCTCTGGGGCCAACGTCCTGACTTTC
J: TRBJ2-3; V: TRBV5-4; size: few; D: TRBD2; CDR3: CASSNAGTSGITDTQYF; DNA: TGTGCCAGCAGCAACGCCGGGACTAGCGGGATCACAGATACGCAGTATTTT
J: TRBJ2-7; V: TRBV28; size: .; D: TRBD2; CDR3: CASSTRTSGYEQYF; DNA: TGTGCCAGCAGTACCCGGACTAGCGGCTACGAGCAGTACTTC
J: TRBJ2-1; V: TRBV28; size: .; D: TRBD2; CDR3: CASSLAGAGYGEQFF; DNA: TGTGCCAGCAGTTTAGCGGGAGCCGGGTACGGTGAGCAGTTCTTC
J: TRBJ2-7; V: TRBV27; size: .; D: TRBD2; CDR3: CASRGSGSRSYEQYF; DNA: TGTGCCAGCAGGGGTAGCGGGAGTCGTTCCTACGAGCAGTACTTC
J: TRBJ2-7; V: TRBV7-2; size: .; D: .; CDR3: CASSLALGTYEQYF; DNA: TGTGCCAGCAGCTTAGCGCTAGGGACTTACGAGCAGTACTTC
J: TRBJ1-1; V: TRBV7-8; size: .; D: TRBD1; CDR3: CASSEQTGDTEAFF; DNA: TGTGCCAGCAGCGAACAGACAGGGGACACTGAAGCTTTCTTT
J: TRBJ1-4; V: TRBV10-3; size: .; D: .; CDR3: CAISEKGRVEKLFF; DNA: TGTGCCATCAGTGAGAAGGGGCGCGTGGAAAAACTGTTTTTT
J: TRBJ2-1; V: TRBV10-3; size: .; D: TRBD2; CDR3: CAIILANSYNEQFF; DNA: TGTGCCATCATACTAGCGAATAGTTACAATGAGCAGTTCTTC
J: TRBJ2-2; V: TRBV5-4; size: .; D: TRBD2; CDR3: CASSLGLAENTGELFF; DNA: TGTGCCAGCAGCTTGGGCCTAGCGGAGAACACCGGGGAGCTGTTTTTT
J: TRBJ2-1; V: TRBV18; size: .; D: .; CDR3: CASSPAPGVSLLADPYNEQFF; DNA: TGTGCCAGCTCACCTGCCCCCGGTGTCTCGTTACTAGCCGACCCCTACAATGAGCAGTTCTTC
J: TRBJ1-3; V: TRBV7-2; size: few; D: .; CDR3: CASSLFSGRTGNTIYF; DNA: TGTGCCAGCAGCTTATTTTCGGGACGGACTGGAAACACCATATATTTT
J: TRBJ1-2; V: TRBV28; size: .; D: TRBD1; CDR3: CASSTNRGLRMSYTF; DNA: TGTGCCAGCAGTACTAACAGGGGTTTAAGGATGAGCTACACCTTC
J: TRBJ1-6; V: TRBV19; size: .; D: .; CDR3: CASSSNSPLHF; DNA: TGTGCCAGTAGTAGTAATTCACCCCTCCACTTT
J: TRBJ2-7; V: TRBV7-2; size: .; D: .; CDR3: CASSLTGSSYEQYF; DNA: TGTGCCAGCAGCCTGACTGGGAGCTCCTACGAGCAGTACTTC
J: TRBJ2-7; V: TRBV12-5; size: .; D: TRBD1; CDR3: CASGLGQGTDLTYEQYF; DNA: TGTGCTAGTGGTTTGGGACAGGGGACCGACCTAACCTACGAGCAGTACTTC
J: TRBJ1-2; V: TRBV29-1; size: few; D: TRBD1; CDR3: CSSTGQGADGYTF; DNA: TGCAGCTCAACCGGACAGGGGGCCGATGGCTACACCTTC
J: TRBJ1-1; V: TRBV7-8; size: once; D: .; CDR3: CASSYIQGNTEAFF; DNA: TGTGCCAGCAGCTACATACAGGGGAACACTGAAGCTTTCTTT
J: TRBJ1-1; V: TRBV19; size: once; D: .; CDR3: CASSNVGGTEAFF; DNA: TGTGCCAGTAGTAATGTTGGTGGAACTGAAGCTTTCTTT